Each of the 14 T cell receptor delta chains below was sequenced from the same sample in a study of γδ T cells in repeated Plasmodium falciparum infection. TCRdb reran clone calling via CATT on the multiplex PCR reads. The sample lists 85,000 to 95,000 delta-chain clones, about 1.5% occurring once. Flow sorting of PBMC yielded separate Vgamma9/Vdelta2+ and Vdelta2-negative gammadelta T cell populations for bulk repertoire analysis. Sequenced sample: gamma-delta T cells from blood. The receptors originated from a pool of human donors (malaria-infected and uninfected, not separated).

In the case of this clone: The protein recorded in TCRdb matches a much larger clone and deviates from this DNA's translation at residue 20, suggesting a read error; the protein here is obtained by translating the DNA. This CDR3 reads CALGELPLLSNPWGSHYTDRLIF. The CDR3 DNA reads as TGTGCTCTTGGGGAACTTCCATTACTTTCGAACCCTTGGGGATCCCATTACACCGATAGACTCATCTTT. V and J are TRDV1 and TRDJ1; D is perhaps TRDD3 (6 bases). This CDR3 region has 23 residues. The V gene's germline CDR1 is TSWWSYY and CDR2 QGS.

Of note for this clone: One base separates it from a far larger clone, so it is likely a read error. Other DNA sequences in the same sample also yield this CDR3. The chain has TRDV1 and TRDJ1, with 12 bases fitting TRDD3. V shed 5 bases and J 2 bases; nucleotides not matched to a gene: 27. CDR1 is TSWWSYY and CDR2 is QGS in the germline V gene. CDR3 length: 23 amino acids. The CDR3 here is CALGRRVVTRKLGDTPSTDKLIF. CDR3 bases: TGTGCTCTTGGGAGAAGAGTAGTTACCCGAAAACTGGGGGATACTCCCAGTACCGATAAACTCATCTTT.

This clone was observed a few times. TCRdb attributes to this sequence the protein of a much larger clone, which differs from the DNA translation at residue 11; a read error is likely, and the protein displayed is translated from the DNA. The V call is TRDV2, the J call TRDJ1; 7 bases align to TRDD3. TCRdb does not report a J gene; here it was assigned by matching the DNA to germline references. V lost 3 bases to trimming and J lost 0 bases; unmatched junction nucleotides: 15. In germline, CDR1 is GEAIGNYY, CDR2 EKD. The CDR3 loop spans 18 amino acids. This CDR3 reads CACDSLGDVTPYTDKLIF. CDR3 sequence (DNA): TGTGCCTGTGACTCTTTGGGGGACGTAACTCCGTACACCGATAAACTCATCTTT.

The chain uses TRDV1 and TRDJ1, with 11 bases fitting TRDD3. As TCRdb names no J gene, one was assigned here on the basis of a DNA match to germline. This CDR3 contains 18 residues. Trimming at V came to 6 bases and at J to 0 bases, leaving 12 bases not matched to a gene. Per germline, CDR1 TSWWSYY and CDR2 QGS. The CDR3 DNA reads TGTGCTCTTGGTTCCCTGCGCTGGGGGATACCCTACACCGATAAACTCATCTTT. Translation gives CALGSLRWGIPYTDKLIF.

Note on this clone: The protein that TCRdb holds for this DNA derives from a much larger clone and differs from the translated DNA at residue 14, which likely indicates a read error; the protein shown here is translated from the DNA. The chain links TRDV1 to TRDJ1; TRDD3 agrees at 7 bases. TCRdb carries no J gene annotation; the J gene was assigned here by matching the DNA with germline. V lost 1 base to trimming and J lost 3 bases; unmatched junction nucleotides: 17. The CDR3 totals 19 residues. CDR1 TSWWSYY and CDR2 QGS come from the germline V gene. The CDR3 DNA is TGTGCTCTTGGGGAACCCTCCGGGGGATCCCCTCCACACGCCGATAAACTCATCTTT. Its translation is CALGEPSGGSPPHADKLIF.

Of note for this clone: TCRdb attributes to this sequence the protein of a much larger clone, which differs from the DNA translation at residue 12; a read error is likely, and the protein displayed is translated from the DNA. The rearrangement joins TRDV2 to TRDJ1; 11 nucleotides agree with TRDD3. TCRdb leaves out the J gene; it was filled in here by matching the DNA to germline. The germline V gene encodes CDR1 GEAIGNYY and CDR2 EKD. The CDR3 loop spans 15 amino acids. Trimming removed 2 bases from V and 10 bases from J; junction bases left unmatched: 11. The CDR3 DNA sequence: TGTGCCTGTGACATCTGCGCACTGGGGGATAATAGACTCATCTTT. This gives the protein CACDICALGDNRLIF.

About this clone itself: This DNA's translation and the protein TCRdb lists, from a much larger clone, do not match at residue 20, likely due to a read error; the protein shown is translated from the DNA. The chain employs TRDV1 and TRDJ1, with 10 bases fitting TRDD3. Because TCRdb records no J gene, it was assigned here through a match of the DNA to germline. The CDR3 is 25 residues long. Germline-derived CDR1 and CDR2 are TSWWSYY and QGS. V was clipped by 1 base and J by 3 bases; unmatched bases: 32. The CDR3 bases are TGTGCTCTTGGGGAACCGGCCTTCCTAACCCGGGGGGGAGTACTGGGGGATCCGAACGCCGATAAACTCATCTTT. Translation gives CALGEPAFLTRGGVLGDPNADKLIF.

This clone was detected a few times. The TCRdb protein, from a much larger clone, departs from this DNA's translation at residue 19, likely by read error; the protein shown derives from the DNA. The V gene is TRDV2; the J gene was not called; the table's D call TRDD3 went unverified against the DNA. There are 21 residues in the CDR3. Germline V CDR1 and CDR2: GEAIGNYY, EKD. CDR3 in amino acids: CACDTGAAGGYGSWDTRQTFF. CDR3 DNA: TGTGCCTGTGACACCGGAGCTGCTGGGGGATACGGATCCTGGGACACCCGACAGACGTTTTTC.

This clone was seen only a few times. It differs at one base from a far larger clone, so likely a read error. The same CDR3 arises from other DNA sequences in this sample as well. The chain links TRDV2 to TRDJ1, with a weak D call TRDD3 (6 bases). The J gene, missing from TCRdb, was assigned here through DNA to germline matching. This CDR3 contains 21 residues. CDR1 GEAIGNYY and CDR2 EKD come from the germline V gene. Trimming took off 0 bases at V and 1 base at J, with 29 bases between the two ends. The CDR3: CACDTVFGLKPGDPSTDKLIF. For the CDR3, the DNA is TGTGCCTGTGACACCGTCTTCGGCTTAAAACCTGGGGACCCGTCCACCGATAAACTCATCTTT.

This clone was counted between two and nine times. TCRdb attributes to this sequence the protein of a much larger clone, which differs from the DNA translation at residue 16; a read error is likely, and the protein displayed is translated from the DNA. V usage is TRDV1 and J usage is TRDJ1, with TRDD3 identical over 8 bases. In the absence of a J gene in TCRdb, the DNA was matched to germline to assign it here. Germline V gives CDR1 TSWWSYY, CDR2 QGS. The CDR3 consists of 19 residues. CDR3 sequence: CALGELTSFRGIYADRLIF. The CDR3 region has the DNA TGTGCTCTTGGGGAGCTGACTTCCTTCAGGGGGATATACGCCGATAGACTCATCTTT.

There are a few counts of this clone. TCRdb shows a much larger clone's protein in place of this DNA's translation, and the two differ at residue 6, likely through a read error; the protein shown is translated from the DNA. The CDR3, as DNA: TGTGCCTGTGACACCACTGACTCTTCCTGGAAGACTGGGGATGTTACGGCGACCGATAAACTCATCTTT. This encodes CACDTTDSSWKTGDVTATDKLIF. The chain joins TRDV2 to TRDJ1; possible D gene TRDD3, 7 bases. TCRdb leaves out the J gene; it was filled in here by matching the DNA to germline. The CDR3 contains 23 residues. Germline-derived CDR1 and CDR2 are GEAIGNYY and EKD. Trimming took 0 bases from V and 2 from J, leaving 36 bases between them.

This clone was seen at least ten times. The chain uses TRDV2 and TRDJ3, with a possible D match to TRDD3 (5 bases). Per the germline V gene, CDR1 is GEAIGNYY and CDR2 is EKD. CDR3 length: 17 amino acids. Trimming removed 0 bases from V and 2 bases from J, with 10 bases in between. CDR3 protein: CACDTWGSTWDTRQMFF. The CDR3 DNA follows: TGTGCCTGTGACACCTGGGGTTCCACCTGGGACACCCGACAGATGTTTTTC.

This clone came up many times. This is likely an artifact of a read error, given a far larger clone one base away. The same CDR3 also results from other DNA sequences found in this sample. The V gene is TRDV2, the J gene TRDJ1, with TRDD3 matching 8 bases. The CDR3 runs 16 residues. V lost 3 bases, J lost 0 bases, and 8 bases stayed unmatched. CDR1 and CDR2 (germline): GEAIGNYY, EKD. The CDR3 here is CACDGLGELYTDKLIF. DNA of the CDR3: TGTGCCTGTGACGGGCTGGGGGAGCTGTACACCGATAAACTCATCTTT.

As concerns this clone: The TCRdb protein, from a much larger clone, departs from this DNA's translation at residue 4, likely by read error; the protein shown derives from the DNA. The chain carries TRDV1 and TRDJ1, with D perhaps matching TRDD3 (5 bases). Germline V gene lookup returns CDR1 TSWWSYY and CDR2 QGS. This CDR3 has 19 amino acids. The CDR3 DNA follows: TGTGCTCTTGAGGAAACGTGGGGTCCATCAGGGAAGTACACCGATAAACTCATATTT. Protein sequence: CALEETWGPSGKYTDKLIF.